The T cell receptor (beta chain) under discussion was sequenced for a study of cytomegalovirus exposure and HLA in healthy donors. Study-wide context: The 550 to 800 first-cohort repertoires and the 110 or so validation repertoires shared the same platform, a later analysis reported.

The study's findings and limits: CMV antigen specificity of three CMV-associated chains was confirmed in vitro.

J was trimmed by 2 bases and V by 3 bases; bases with no gene match: 5. The CDR3 has 17 amino acids. The germline V gene has CDR1 LGHNA and CDR2 YNFKEQ. On this clone: Its target is unknown.

The repertoire was sequenced with immunoSEQ multiplex PCR; TCRdb's copy has only in-frame clones and lacks some. The sample comprises some 140,000 clones, roughly four fifths of which are singletons, and roughly 27% rests with the top ten. Input material: PBMCs. The V gene is TRBV4-2, the J gene TRBJ2-3; 13 bases map to TRBD2. The TCR originated in a man aged 30 to 45 in good health and CMV-seropositive. CDR3 coding DNA: TGTGCCAGCAGCCAGTCACTAGCGGGGGGGCCCACAGATACGCAGTATTTT. It specifies CASSQSLAGGPTDTQYF.